The TCR beta chain under discussion was sequenced for a study of T-cell memory formation after mild COVID-19. TCRdb fed the 5' RACE reads into MiXCR, producing one record per CDR3 protein. Among fewer than 250,000 distinct CDR3 sequences, approximately 15% were seen once, and the ten largest hold around 2.2%. This clonotype was recorded a few times. The V segment lost 6 bases and the J segment 5 bases; nucleotides outside the gene matches: 10. This CDR3 contains 15 residues. Germline loops: CDR1 LNHDA, CDR2 SQIVND (reference sequence). Material for sequencing was PBMCs or a T cell subset sorted from them (not recorded which). The chain joins TRBV19 to TRBJ2-5, with 9 bases identical to TRBD1. The receptor comes from an adult woman who had mild COVID-19 (a few samples of this study predate the infection). Cell type and time point are not known. The CDR3 nucleotides are TGTGCCAGTAGGCTGGACAGGGGATCACTGGAGACCCAGTACTTC. Protein: CASRLDRGSLETQYF. The whole variable domain, remainder taken from reference TRBV19 and TRBJ2-5, is DGGITQSPKYLFRKEGQNVTLSCEQNLNHDAMYWYRQDPGQGLRLIYYSQIVNDFQKGDIAEGYSVSREKKESFPLTVTSAQKNPTAFYLCASRLDRGSLETQYFGPGTRLLVL.